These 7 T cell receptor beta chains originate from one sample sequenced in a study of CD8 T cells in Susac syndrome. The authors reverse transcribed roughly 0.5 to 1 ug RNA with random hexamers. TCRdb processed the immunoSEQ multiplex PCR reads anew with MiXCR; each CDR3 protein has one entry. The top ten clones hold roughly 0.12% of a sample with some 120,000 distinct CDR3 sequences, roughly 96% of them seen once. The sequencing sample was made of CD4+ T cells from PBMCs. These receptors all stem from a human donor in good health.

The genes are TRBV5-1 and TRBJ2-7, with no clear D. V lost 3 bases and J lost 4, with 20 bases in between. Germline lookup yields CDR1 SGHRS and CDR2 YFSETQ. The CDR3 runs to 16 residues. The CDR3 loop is CASSSLVQTRLYEQYF. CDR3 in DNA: TGCGCCAGCAGCTCGCTCGTCCAAACCCGTCTTTACGAGCAGTACTTC.

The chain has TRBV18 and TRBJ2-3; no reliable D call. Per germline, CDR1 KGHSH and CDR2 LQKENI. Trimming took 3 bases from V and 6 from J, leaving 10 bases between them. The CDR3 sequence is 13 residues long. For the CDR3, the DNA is TGTGCCAGCTCACCCCTCCTCAGCGATACGCAGTATTTT. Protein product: CASSPLLSDTQYF.

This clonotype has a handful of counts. The CDR3 nucleotides read TGTGCCAGCAGCTTACGCGGAAACAATGAAAAACTGTTTTTT. Its translation: CASSLRGNNEKLFF. The chain carries TRBV7-9 and TRBJ1-4, with D unclear. V lost 2 bases to trimming and J lost 5 bases, with 9 bases between them. Germline V gene lookup returns CDR1 SEHNR and CDR2 FQNEAQ (reference sequence). The CDR3 extends over 14 amino acids.

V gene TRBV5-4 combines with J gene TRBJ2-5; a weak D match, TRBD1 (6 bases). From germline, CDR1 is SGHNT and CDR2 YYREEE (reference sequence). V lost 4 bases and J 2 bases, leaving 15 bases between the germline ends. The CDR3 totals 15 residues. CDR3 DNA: TGTGCCAGCAGCCTTGGCGGGCAGGGGCAAGAGACCCAGTACTTC. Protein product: CASSLGGQGQETQYF.

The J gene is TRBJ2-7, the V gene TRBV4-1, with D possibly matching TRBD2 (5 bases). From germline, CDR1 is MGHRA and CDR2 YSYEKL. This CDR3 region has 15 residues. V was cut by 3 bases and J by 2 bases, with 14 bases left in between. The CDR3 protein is CASSHPVGGAYEQYF. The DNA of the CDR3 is TGCGCCAGCAGCCACCCCGTCGGAGGAGCCTACGAGCAGTACTTC.

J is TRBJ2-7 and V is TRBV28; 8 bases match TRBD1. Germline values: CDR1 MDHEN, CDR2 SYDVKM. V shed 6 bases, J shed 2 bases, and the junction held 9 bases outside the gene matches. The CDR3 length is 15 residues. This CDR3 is CASRISGQAPYEQYF. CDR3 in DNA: TGTGCCAGCAGAATTTCGGGACAGGCCCCCTACGAGCAGTACTTC.

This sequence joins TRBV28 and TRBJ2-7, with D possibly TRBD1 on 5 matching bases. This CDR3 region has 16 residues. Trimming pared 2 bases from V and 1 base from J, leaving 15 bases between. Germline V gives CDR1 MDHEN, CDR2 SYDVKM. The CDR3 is CASSLGSGSVSYEQYF. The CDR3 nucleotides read TGTGCCAGCAGTTTAGGGTCAGGGTCAGTATCCTACGAGCAGTACTTC.